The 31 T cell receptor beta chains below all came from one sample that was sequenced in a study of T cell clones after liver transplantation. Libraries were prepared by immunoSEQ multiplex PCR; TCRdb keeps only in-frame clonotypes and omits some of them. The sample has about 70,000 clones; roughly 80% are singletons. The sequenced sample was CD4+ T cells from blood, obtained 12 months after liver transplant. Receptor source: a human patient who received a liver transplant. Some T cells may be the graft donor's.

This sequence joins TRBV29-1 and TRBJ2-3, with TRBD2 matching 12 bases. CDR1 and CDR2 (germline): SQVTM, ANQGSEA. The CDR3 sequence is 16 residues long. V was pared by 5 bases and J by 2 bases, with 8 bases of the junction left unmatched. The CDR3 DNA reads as TGCAGCGTTTCCGGGACTAGCGGGCCCGCCACAGATACGCAGTATTTT. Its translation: CSVSGTSGPATDTQYF.

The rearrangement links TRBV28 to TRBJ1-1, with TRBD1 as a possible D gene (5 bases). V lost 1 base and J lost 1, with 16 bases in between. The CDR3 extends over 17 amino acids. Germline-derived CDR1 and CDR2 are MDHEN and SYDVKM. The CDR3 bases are TGTGCCAGCAGTTTATCCCCGAGATGGGGGGGGAACACTGAAGCTTTCTTT. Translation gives CASSLSPRWGGNTEAFF.

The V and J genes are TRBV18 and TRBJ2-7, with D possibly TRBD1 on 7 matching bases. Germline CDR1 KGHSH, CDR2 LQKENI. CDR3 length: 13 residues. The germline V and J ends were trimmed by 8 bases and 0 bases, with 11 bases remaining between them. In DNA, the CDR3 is TGTGCCAGCGGCGGGGACAGCTCCTACGAGCAGTACTTC. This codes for CASGGDSSYEQYF.

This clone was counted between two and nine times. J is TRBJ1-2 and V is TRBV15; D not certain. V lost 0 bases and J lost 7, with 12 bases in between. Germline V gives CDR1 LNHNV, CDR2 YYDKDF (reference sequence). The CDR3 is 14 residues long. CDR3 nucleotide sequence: TGTGCCACCAGCAGAGATTTGGCACGGGGTGGCTACACCTTC. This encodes CATSRDLARGGYTF.

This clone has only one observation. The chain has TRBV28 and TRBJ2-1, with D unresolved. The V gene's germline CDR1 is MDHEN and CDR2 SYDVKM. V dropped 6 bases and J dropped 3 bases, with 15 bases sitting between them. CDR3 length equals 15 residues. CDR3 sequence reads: CASRAGSPDYNEQFF. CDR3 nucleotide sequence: TGTGCCAGCAGGGCCGGGTCCCCGGACTACAATGAGCAGTTCTTC.

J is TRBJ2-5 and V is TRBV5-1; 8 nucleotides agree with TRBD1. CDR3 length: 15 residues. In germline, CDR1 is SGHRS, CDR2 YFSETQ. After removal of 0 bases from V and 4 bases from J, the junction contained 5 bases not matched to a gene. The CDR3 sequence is CASSLGGTGGETQYF. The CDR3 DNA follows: TGCGCCAGCAGCTTGGGGGGTACAGGGGGAGAGACCCAGTACTTC.

This CDR3 is CASRGITSYEQYF. The CDR3 nucleotides are TGCGCCAGCAGAGGGATCACGAGCTACGAGCAGTACTTC. The J gene is TRBJ2-7, the V gene TRBV5-1; D gene ambiguous. Between the trimmed V and J ends, which lost 5 bases and 3 bases, there was a span of 12 bases. The CDR3 runs to 13 residues. Germline lookup yields CDR1 SGHRS and CDR2 YFSETQ.

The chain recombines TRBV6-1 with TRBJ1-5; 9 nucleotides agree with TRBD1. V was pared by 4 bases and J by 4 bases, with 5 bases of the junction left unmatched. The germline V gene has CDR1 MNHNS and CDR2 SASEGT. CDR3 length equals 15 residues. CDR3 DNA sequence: TGTGCCAGCAGTGGCCGGGACAGGGTTAATCAGCCCCAGCATTTT. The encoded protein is CASSGRDRVNQPQHF.

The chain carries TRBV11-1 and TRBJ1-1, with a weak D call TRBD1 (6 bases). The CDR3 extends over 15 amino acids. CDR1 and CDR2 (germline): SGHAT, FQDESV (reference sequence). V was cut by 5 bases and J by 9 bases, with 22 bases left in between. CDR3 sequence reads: CASSTGFGQPDKAFF. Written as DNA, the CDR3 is TGTGCCAGCAGCACAGGGTTCGGACAGCCCGACAAAGCTTTCTTT.

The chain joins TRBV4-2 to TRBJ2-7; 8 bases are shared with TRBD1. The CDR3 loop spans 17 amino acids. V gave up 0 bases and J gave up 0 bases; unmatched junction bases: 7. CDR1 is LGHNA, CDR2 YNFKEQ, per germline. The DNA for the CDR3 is TGTGCCAGCAGCCAAGATCAGGGGGCCGGGTCCTCCTACGAGCAGTACTTC. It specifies CASSQDQGAGSSYEQYF.

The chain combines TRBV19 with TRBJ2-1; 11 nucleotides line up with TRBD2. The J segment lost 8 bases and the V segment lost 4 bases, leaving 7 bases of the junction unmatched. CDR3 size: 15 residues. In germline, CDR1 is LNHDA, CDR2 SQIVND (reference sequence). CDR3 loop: CASSKLAGGRHEQFF. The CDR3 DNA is TGTGCCAGTAGTAAGTTAGCGGGAGGGCGGCATGAGCAGTTCTTC.

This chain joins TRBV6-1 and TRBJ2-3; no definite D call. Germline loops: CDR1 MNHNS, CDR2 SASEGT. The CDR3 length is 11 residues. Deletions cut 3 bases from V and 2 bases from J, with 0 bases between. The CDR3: CASSDTDTQYF. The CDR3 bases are TGTGCCAGCAGTGACACAGATACGCAGTATTTT.

The CDR3 loop is CASSFGTGYSYEQYF. CDR3 coding DNA: TGTGCCAGCAGTTTTGGGACAGGGTATTCCTACGAGCAGTACTTC. This chain connects TRBV6-4 to TRBJ2-7; 9 bases match TRBD1. The CDR3 is made up of 15 amino acids. Germline V lookup: CDR1 MRHNA, CDR2 SNTAGT. V gave up 5 bases and J gave up 1 base; unmatched junction bases: 6.

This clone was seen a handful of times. The CDR3 sequence is CATDDGRGQSNEQFF. The CDR3 DNA is TGTGCCACCGACGATGGACGGGGACAGTCCAATGAGCAGTTCTTC. The rearrangement links TRBV19 to TRBJ2-1; TRBD1 matches 7 bases. V lost 10 bases, J lost 6 bases, and 15 bases stayed unmatched. CDR3 size: 15 residues. From germline, CDR1 is LNHDA and CDR2 SQIVND (reference sequence).

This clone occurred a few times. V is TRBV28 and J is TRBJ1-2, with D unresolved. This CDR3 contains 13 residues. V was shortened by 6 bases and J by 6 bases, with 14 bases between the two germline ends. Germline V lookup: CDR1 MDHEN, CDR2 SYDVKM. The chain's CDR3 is CASSDGAGDGYTF. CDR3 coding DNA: TGTGCCAGCAGCGATGGCGCAGGCGATGGCTACACCTTC.

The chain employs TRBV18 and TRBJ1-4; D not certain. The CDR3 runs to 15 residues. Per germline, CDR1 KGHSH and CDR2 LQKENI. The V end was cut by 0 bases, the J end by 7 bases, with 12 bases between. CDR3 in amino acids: CASSPPGGDFEKLFF. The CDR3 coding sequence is TGTGCCAGCTCACCACCTGGTGGAGATTTTGAAAAACTGTTTTTT.

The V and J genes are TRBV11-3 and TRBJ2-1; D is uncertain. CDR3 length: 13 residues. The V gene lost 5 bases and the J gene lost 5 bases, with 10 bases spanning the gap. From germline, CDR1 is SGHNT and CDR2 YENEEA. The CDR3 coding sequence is TGTGCCAGCAGCCCCTACCTCGACAATGAGCAGTTCTTC. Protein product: CASSPYLDNEQFF.

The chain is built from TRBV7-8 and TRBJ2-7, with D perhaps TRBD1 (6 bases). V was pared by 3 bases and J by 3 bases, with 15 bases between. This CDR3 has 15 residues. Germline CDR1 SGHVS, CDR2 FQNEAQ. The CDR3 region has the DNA TGTGCCAGCAGCTTGGGGGTGGGGGCGGACTACGAGCAGTACTTC. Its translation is CASSLGVGADYEQYF.

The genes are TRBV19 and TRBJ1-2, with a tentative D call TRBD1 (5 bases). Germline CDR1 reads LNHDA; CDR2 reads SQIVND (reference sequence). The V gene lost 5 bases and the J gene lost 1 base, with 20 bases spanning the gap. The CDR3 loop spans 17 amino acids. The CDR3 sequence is CASSAAHSAGLNYGYTF. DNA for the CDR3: TGTGCCAGTAGTGCCGCTCACTCGGCGGGGCTTAACTATGGCTACACCTTC.

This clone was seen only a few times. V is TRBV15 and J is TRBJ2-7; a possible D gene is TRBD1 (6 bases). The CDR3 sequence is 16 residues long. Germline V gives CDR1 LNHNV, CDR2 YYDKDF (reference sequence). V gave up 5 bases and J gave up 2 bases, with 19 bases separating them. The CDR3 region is CATSPRRAGATYEQYF. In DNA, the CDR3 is TGTGCCACCAGCCCGCGGCGGGCAGGGGCGACCTACGAGCAGTACTTC.

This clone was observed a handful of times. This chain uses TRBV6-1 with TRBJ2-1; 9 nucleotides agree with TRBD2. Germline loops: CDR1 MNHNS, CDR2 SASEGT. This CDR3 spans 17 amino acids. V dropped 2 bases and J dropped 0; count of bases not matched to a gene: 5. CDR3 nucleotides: TGTGCCAGCAGTGAACTAGCGGGAAGGAACTCCTACAATGAGCAGTTCTTC. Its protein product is CASSELAGRNSYNEQFF.

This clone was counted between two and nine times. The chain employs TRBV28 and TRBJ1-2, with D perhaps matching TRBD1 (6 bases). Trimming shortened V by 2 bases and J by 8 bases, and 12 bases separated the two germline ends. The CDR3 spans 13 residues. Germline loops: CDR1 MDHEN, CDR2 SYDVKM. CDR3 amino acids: CASSLAGHMGYTF. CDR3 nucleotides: TGTGCCAGCAGTTTAGCGGGACATATGGGCTACACCTTC.

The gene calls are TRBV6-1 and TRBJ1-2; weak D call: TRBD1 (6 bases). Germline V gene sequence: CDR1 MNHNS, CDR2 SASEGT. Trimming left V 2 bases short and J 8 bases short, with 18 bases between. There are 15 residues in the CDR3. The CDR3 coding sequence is TGTGCCAGCAGTGAACCCGGTCAGGGGCGGGAAGGCTACACCTTC. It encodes CASSEPGQGREGYTF.

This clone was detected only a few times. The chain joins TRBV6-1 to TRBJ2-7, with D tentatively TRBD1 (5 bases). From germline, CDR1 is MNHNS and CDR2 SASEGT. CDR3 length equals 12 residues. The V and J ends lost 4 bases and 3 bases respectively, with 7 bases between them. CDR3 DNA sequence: TGTGCCAGCAGTGCGACAGTCTACGAGCAGTACTTC. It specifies CASSATVYEQYF.

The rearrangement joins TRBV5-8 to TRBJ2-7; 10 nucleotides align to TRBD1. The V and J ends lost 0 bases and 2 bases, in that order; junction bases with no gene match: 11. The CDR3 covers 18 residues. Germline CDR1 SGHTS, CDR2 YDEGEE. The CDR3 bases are TGTGCCAGCAGCTTGGAGATTTTTGGGACAGGGGACCCCTACGAGCAGTACTTC. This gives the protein CASSLEIFGTGDPYEQYF.

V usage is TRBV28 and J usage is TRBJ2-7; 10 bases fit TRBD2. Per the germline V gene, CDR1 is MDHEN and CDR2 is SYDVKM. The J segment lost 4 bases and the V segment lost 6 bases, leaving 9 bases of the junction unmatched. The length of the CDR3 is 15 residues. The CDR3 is CASSRSGRALYEQYF. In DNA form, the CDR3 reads TGTGCCAGCAGCCGCAGCGGGAGGGCTTTGTACGAGCAGTACTTC.

The DNA for the CDR3 is TGTGCCAGCAGCTACGGGGTCGACTATGGCTACACCTTC. Translation: CASSYGVDYGYTF. The V and J genes are TRBV7-6 and TRBJ1-2; no definite D call. In germline, CDR1 is SGHVS, CDR2 FNYEAQ. The V and J ends lost 4 bases and 3 bases respectively, with 9 bases between them. The CDR3 is made up of 13 amino acids.

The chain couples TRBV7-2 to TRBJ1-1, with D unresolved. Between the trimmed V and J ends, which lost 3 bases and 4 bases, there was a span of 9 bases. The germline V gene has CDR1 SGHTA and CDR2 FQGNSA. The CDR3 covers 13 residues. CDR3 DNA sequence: TGTGCCAGCAGCTTCCAAGGGTCCACTGAAGCTTTCTTT. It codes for CASSFQGSTEAFF.

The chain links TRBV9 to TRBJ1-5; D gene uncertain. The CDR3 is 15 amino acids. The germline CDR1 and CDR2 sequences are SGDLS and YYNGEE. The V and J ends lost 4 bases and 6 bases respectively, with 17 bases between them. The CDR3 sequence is CASSPTSPDRQPQHF. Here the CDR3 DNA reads TGTGCCAGCAGCCCCACATCGCCAGATCGTCAGCCCCAGCATTTT.

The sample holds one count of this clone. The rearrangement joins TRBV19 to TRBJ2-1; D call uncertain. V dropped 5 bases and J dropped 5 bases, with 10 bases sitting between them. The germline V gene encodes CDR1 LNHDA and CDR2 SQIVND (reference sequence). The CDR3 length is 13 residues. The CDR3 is CASSRSINNEQFF. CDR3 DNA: TGTGCCAGTAGTCGAAGTATCAACAATGAGCAGTTCTTC.

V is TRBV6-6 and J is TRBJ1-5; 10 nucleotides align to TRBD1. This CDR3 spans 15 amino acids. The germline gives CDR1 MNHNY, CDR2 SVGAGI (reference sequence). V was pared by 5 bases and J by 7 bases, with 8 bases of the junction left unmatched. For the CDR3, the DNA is TGTGCCAGCAGTCCCGGGACAGGGGTTGGCCAGCCCCAGCATTTT. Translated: CASSPGTGVGQPQHF.